These T cell receptor beta chains were read from a single sample in a study of siplizumab effects on memory and regulatory T cells. TCRdb's table, derived via immunoSEQ multiplex PCR, lists solely in-frame clones and lacks some. The sample consists of 100,000 or so clones, 90% to 95% of them appearing once. Sequencing was performed on Tregs sorted from blood. The receptor set was obtained from a human donor in good health. Each CDR3 is given with its conserved first and last residue. D genes are given only for firm matches. Only some rows state a clone size, as once, few, many or a class for expanded clones.

clone_size j_call d_call v_call cdr3_aa cdr3_nt
- TRBJ2-2 - TRBV5-4 CASSLELANTGELFF TGTGCCAGCAGCTTGGAGCTAGCGAACACCGGGGAGCTGTTTTTT
- TRBJ2-1 - TRBV6-5 CASRAIASLGHEQFF TGTGCCAGCAGGGCAATAGCGAGTCTGGGCCATGAGCAGTTCTTC
- TRBJ2-3 - TRBV7-6 CASSPKLLAGQYF TGTGCCAGCAGCCCGAAACTCTTGGCTGGGCAGTATTTT
- TRBJ2-3 - TRBV5-1 CASSNSGGLSTDTQYF TGCGCCAGCTCGAACTCTGGAGGCCTAAGCACAGATACGCAGTATTTT
- TRBJ2-1 TRBD1 TRBV29-1 CSVAHIDRDVKNEQFF TGCAGCGTTGCACACATAGACAGGGACGTAAAGAATGAGCAGTTCTTC
- TRBJ1-4 TRBD1 TRBV6-6 CASSPRQGDEKLFF TGTGCCAGCAGCCCCAGACAGGGGGATGAAAAACTGTTTTTT
- TRBJ2-7 - TRBV4-1 CASSTGDPEGYEQYF TGCGCCAGCAGCACCGGGGACCCCGAGGGCTACGAGCAGTACTTC
- TRBJ2-2 - TRBV11-3 CASSRRVAGNTGELFF TGTGCCAGCAGCCGGCGCGTGGCGGGGAACACCGGGGAGCTGTTTTTT
- TRBJ2-6 - TRBV27 CASSFSGSSGANVLTF TGTGCCAGCAGTTTCTCGGGGAGCTCTGGGGCCAACGTCCTGACTTTC
- TRBJ2-3 - TRBV18 CASSPLSTDTQYF TGTGCCAGCTCACCTTTGAGCACAGATACGCAGTATTTT
few TRBJ1-2 - TRBV19 CASSLTGGPRDYGYTF TGTGCCAGTAGTCTTACTGGGGGGCCCAGGGACTATGGCTACACCTTC
- TRBJ1-3 - TRBV7-9 CASSLSGTQSGSGNTIYF TGTGCCAGCAGCTTATCCGGGACTCAGAGCGGATCTGGAAACACCATATATTTT
- TRBJ2-1 TRBD1 TRBV5-1 CASRGGDSFPYNEQFF TGCGCCAGCAGAGGGGGCGACAGTTTTCCCTACAATGAGCAGTTCTTC
- TRBJ2-7 - TRBV20-1 CSASVQAEQYF TGCAGTGCTAGCGTACAGGCCGAGCAGTACTTC